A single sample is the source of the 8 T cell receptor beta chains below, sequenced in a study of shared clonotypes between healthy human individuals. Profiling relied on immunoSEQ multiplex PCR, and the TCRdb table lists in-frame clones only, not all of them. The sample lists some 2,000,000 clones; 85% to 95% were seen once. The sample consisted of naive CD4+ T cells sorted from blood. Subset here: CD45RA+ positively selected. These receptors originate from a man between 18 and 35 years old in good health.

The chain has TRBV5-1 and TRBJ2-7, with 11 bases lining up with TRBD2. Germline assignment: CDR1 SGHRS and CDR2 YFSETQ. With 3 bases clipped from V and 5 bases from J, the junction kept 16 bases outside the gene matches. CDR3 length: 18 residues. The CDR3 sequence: CASSSTRKTSGIPDEQYF. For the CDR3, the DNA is TGCGCCAGCAGCTCAACCCGGAAGACTAGCGGGATCCCCGACGAGCAGTACTTC.

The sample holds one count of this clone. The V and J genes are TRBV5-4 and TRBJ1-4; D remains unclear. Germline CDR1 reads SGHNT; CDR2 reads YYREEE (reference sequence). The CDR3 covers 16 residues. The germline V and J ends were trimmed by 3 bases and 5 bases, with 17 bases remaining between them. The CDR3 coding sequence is TGTGCCAGCAGCTCTGATATGAGGCAGCAGAATGAAAAACTGTTTTTT. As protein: CASSSDMRQQNEKLFF.

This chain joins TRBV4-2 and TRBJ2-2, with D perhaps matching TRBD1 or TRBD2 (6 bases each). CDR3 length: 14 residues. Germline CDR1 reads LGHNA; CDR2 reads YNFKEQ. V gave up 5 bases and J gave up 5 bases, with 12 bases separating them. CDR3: CASSLTGRTGELFF. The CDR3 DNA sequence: TGTGCCAGCAGCTTAACAGGGAGGACCGGGGAGCTGTTTTTT.

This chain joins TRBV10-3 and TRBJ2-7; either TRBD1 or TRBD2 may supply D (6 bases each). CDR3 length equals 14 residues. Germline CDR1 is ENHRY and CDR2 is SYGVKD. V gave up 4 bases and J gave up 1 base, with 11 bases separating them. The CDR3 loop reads CAISVGGRSYEQYF. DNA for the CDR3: TGTGCCATCAGTGTCGGGGGCCGGTCCTACGAGCAGTACTTC.

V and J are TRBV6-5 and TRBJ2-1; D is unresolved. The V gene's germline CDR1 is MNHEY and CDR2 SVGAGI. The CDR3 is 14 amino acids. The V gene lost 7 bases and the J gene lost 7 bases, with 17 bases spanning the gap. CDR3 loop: CASTFPGGRNEQFF. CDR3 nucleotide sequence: TGTGCCAGCACCTTCCCGGGTGGGCGGAATGAGCAGTTCTTC.

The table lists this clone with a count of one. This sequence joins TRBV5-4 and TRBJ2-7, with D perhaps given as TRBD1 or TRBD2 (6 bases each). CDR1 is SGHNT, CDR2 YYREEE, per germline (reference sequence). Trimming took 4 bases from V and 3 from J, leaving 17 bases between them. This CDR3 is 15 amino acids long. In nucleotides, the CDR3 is TGTGCCAGCAGCCCGAGGTCCGGGGGCAACTACGAGCAGTACTTC. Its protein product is CASSPRSGGNYEQYF.

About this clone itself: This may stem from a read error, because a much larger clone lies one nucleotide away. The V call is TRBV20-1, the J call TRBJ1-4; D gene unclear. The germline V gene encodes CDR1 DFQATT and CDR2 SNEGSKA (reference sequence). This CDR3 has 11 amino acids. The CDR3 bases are TGCAGTGCTAGTTGGAATGAAAACCTGTTTTTT. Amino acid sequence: CSASWNENLFF.

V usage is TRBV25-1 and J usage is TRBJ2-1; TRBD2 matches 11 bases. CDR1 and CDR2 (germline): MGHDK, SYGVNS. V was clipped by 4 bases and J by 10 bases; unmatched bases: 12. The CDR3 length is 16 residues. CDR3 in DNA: TGTGCCAGCAGTGTACGCTTAGCGGGAGGGCCACGGGAGCAGTTCTTC. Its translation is CASSVRLAGGPREQFF.